This T cell receptor (beta chain) was retrieved from a study of blood T cell repertoires in COVID-19. Enrolled through a virtual design, the participants were between 18 and 89 years of age and came from about two dozen US areas. Participant-given clinical history determined each cohort assignment. Before being deemed recovered, Cohort 3 donors had two negative PCRs, clearance, or symptom resolution. The V gene lost 3 bases and the J gene lost 5 bases, with 13 bases spanning the gap. The CDR3 is 15 amino acids. CDR1 SEHNR and CDR2 FQNEAQ come from the germline V gene (reference sequence). Some clones are missing from TCRdb's copy, which holds only in-frame ones; the method was immunoSEQ multiplex PCR. The sample yields under 300,000 clones, 88% seen once.

Input material: PBMCs or T cells enriched from blood (not recorded which). This clonotype was obtained from a young woman who had recovered from COVID-19. The J gene is TRBJ2-2, the V gene TRBV7-9, with TRBD2 as a possible D gene (7 bases). The CDR3 nucleotides are TGTGCCAGCAGCTTCGGGGGGCGCGGTACCGGGGAGCTGTTTTTT. The encoded protein is CASSFGGRGTGELFF.